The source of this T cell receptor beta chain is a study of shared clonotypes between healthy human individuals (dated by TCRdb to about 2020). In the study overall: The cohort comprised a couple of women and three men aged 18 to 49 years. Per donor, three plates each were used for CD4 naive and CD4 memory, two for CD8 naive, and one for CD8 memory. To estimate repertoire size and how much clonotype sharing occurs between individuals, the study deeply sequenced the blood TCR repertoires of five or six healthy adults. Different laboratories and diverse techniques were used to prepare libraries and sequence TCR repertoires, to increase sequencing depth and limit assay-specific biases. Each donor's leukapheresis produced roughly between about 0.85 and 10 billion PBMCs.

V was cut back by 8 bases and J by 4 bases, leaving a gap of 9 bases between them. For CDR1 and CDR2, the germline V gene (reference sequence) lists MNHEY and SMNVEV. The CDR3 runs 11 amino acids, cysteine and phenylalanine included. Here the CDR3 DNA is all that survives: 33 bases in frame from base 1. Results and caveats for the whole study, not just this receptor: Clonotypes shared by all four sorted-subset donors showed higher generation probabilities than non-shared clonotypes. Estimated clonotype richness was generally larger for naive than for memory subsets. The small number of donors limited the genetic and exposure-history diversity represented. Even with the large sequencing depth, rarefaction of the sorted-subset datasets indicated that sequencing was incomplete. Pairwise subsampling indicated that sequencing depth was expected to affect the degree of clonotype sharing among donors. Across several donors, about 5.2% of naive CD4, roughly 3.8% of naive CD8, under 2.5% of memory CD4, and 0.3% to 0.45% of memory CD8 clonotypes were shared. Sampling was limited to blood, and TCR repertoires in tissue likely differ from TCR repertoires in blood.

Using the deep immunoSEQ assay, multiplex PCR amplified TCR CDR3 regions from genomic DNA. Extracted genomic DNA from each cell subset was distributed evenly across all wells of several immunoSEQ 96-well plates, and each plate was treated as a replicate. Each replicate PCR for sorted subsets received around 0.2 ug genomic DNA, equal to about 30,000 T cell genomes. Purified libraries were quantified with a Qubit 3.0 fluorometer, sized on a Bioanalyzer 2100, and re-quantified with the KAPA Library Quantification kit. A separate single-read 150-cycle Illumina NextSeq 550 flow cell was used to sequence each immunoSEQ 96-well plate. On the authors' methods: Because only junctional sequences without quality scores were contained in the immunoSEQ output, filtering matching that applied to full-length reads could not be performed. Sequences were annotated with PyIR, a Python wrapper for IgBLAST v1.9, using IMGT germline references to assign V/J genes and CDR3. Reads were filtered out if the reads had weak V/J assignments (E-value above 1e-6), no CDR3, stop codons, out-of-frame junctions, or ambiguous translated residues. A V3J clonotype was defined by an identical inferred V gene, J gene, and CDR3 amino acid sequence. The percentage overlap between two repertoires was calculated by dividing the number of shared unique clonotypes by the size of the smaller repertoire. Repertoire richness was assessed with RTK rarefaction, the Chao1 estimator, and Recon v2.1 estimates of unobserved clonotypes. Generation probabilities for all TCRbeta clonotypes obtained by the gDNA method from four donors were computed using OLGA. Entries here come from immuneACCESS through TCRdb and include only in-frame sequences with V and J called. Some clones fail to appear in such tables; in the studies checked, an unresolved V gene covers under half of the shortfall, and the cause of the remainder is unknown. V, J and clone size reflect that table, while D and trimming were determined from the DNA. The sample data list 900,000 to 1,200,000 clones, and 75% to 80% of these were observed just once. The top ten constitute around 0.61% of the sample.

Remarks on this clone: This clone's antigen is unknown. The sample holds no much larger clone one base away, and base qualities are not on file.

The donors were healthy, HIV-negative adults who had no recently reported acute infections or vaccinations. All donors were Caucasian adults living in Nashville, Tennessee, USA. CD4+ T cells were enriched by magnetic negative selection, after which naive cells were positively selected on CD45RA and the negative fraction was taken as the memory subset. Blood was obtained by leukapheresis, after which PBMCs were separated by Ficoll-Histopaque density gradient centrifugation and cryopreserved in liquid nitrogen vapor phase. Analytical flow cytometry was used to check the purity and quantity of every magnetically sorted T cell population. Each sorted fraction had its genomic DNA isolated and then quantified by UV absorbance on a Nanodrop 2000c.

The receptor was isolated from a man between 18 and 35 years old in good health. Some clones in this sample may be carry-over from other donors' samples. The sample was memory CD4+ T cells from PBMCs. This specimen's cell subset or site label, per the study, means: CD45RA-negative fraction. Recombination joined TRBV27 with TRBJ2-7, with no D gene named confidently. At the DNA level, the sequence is TGTGCCAGCGGCCCAGCTTACGAGCAGTACTTC. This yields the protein CASGPAYEQYF.